These 19 T cell receptor beta chains share one sample of origin, sequenced in a study of T cells of healthy individuals. MiXCR was run by TCRdb on the 5' RACE reads, yielding one entry per CDR3 protein. The sample contains some 82,000 distinct CDR3 sequences, approximately 5.4% of which appear only once. Every receptor here comes from a female donor in good health.

This clonotype was counted a few times. J is TRBJ2-3 and V is TRBV29-1; TRBD2 aligns across 7 bases. Germline V gene lookup returns CDR1 SQVTM and CDR2 ANQGSEA. The ends lost 2 bases at V and 2 bases at J; junction bases unmatched: 4. CDR3 size: 14 residues. CDR3 sequence (DNA): TGCAGCGTTGAAACGCTAGCGGTCACAGATACGCAGTATTTT. It is translated as CSVETLAVTDTQYF.

This clonotype showed up just a few times. The chain uses TRBV12-3 or TRBV12-4 and TRBJ2-3; D remains unclear. The V end was cut by 7 bases, the J end by 5 bases, with 13 bases between. The CDR3 runs to 13 residues. As DNA, the CDR3 is TGTGCCAGCAATTTCTTAGGGTTAGATACGCAGTATTTT. Its protein product is CASNFLGLDTQYF.

This clonotype was counted at least ten times. The chain uses TRBV9 and TRBJ2-7, with 7 bases matching TRBD1. Germline trimming cut 3 bases from V and 2 bases from J; bases unmatched to any gene: 5. The germline V gene has CDR1 SGDLS and CDR2 YYNGEE. The CDR3 spans 14 residues. The CDR3 is CASSAGTATYEQYF. CDR3 bases: TGTGCCAGCAGCGCCGGGACAGCAACCTACGAGCAGTACTTC.

This clonotype has at least ten counts. The chain joins TRBV11-1 to TRBJ2-7; TRBD1 agrees at 7 bases. The CDR3 runs to 14 residues. Germline V gene lookup returns CDR1 SGHAT and CDR2 FQDESV (reference sequence). Trimming removed 5 bases from V and 7 bases from J; junction bases left unmatched: 11. The CDR3 sequence: CASSALGQAGEQYF. CDR3 DNA: TGTGCCAGCAGCGCACTCGGACAGGCGGGTGAGCAGTACTTC.

This clonotype was observed many times. The chain couples TRBV12-3 or TRBV12-4 to TRBJ1-1, with D unclear. This CDR3 has 13 amino acids. Trimming pared 5 bases from V and 2 bases from J, leaving 9 bases between. The CDR3 sequence is CASSPNTNTEAFF. The CDR3, as DNA: TGTGCCAGCAGTCCCAACACCAACACTGAAGCTTTCTTT.

The rearrangement joins TRBV5-1 to TRBJ2-5; D is ambiguous. Germline CDR1 is SGHRS and CDR2 is YFSETQ. This CDR3 has 15 amino acids. Trimming shortened V by 2 bases and J by 2 bases, and 13 bases separated the two germline ends. The CDR3 DNA reads TGCGCCAGCAGCTTCGGAAGTAGGGTACAAGAGACCCAGTACTTC. Translation: CASSFGSRVQETQYF.

There are many counts of this clonotype. The rearrangement joins TRBV20-1 to TRBJ2-1; 10 bases fit TRBD1. CDR3 length equals 15 residues. Germline assignment: CDR1 DFQATT and CDR2 SNEGSKA (reference sequence). J lost 4 bases, V lost 2 bases, and 5 bases had no gene match. The CDR3 DNA reads as TGCAGTGCTAGAAAAGGGACAGGGGCGTACAATGAGCAGTTCTTC. Translating gives CSARKGTGAYNEQFF.

This clonotype was seen many times. V gene TRBV19 combines with J gene TRBJ2-2; tentative D call: TRBD2 (6 bases). The CDR3 has 13 residues. Germline V lookup: CDR1 LNHDA, CDR2 SQIVND (reference sequence). The ends were cut back, 4 bases at V and 10 bases at J, with 13 bases in the middle. CDR3 loop: CASSTFSGQELFF. The CDR3 coding sequence is TGTGCCAGTAGTACATTTAGCGGACAGGAGCTGTTTTTT. Together with reference TRBV19 and TRBJ2-2, the CDR3 gives the full variable domain: DGGITQSPKYLFRKEGQNVTLSCEQNLNHDAMYWYRQDPGQGLRLIYYSQIVNDFQKGDIAEGYSVSREKKESFPLTVTSAQKNPTAFYLCASSTFSGQELFFGEGSRLTVL.

V usage is TRBV28 and J usage is TRBJ1-2; 8 bases fit TRBD1. The CDR3 is made up of 14 amino acids. Losses at the gene ends were 6 bases for V and 4 bases for J; bases not matched to a gene: 7. Germline assignment: CDR1 MDHEN and CDR2 SYDVKM. CDR3 sequence reads: CASRDRETSYGYTF. The CDR3 DNA reads TGTGCCAGCAGGGACAGGGAAACGTCCTATGGCTACACCTTC.

The sample holds a few counts of this clonotype. The chain carries TRBV5-1 and TRBJ2-7, with 7 bases that match TRBD1. The CDR3 covers 13 residues. CDR1 is SGHRS and CDR2 is YFSETQ in the germline V gene. V shed 4 bases and J 3 bases; nucleotides not matched to a gene: 4. CDR3 nucleotide sequence: TGCGCCAGCAGCACGACAGGGAACTACGAGCAGTACTTC. It translates to CASSTTGNYEQYF.

This clonotype appeared many times. The chain is built from TRBV18 and TRBJ1-1, with a weak D call TRBD1 (5 bases). Trimming cost V 3 bases and J 6 bases, with 20 bases left between them. CDR3 length: 16 residues. Germline V CDR1 and CDR2: KGHSH, LQKENI. CDR3 in DNA: TGTGCCAGCTCACCGAGTCCAACCAGGGTTGGCGCTGAAGCTTTCTTT. It is translated as CASSPSPTRVGAEAFF.

As to this clonotype: Just one base apart from a much larger clone, this may be a read error. This chain uses TRBV4-1 with TRBJ2-7, with TRBD1 as a possible D gene (5 bases). The CDR3 loop spans 15 amino acids. V lost 4 bases, J lost 0 bases, and 13 bases lay in between. Germline V gives CDR1 MGHRA, CDR2 YSYEKL. The CDR3 nucleotides read TGCGCCAGCAGCCGAGGTCGGCAGGGCTCCTACGAGCAGTACTTC. Protein: CASSRGRQGSYEQYF.

This clonotype was seen ten or more times. The chain uses TRBV14 and TRBJ2-1, with TRBD2 identical over 9 bases. Germline CDR1 reads SGHDN; CDR2 reads FVKESK. The CDR3 sequence is 14 residues long. Unmatched junction bases numbered 6, after V lost 0 bases and J lost 12 bases. The DNA for the CDR3 is TGTGCCAGCAGCCAAGAGAGGGAAGCGGGAGGGCAGTTCTTC. Amino acids: CASSQEREAGGQFF.

This clonotype was counted between two and nine times. The rearrangement joins TRBV7-3 to TRBJ2-1; a weak D match, TRBD2 (6 bases). The CDR3 extends over 15 amino acids. V was cut by 5 bases and J by 8 bases, with 19 bases left in between. The germline CDR1 and CDR2 sequences are SGHTA and FQGTGA. The chain's CDR3 is CASSVRDGIADEQFF. CDR3 coding DNA: TGTGCCAGCAGCGTGCGGGACGGGATCGCTGATGAGCAGTTCTTC.

The sample holds many counts of this clonotype. The rearrangement links TRBV5-1 to TRBJ2-3; D tentatively fits TRBD1 or TRBD2 (5 bases each). The CDR3 has 14 residues. The germline gives CDR1 SGHRS, CDR2 YFSETQ. The ends were cut back, 4 bases at V and 2 bases at J, with 11 bases in the middle. CDR3 nucleotides: TGCGCCAGCAGCACCGGGGCCTTCACAGATACGCAGTATTTT. The encoded protein is CASSTGAFTDTQYF. Variable domain in full (rest from reference TRBV5-1 and TRBJ2-3): KAGVTQTPRYLIKTRGQQVTLSCSPISGHRSVSWYQQTPGQGLQFLFEYFSETQRNKGNFPGRFSGRQFSNSRSEMNVSTLELGDSALYLCASSTGAFTDTQYFGPGTRLTVL.

This clonotype has just a few counts. The rearrangement links TRBV4-2 to TRBJ1-5; D is unresolved. This CDR3 is built from 15 residues. The V end lost 1 base, the J end lost 2 bases, and 9 bases lay between the germline ends. Germline V gives CDR1 LGHNA, CDR2 YNFKEQ. The CDR3 nucleotides read TGTGCCAGCAGCCAAGCGACCCAGGGCAATCAGCCCCAGCATTTT. This encodes CASSQATQGNQPQHF.

In its sample, this clonotype was seen a few times. An end of the junction differs from the germline gene, which may be a read error. The V gene is TRBV7-7, the J gene TRBJ2-7; D remains unclear. Germline-derived CDR1 and CDR2 are SSHAT and FNYEAQ (reference sequence). This CDR3 has 12 amino acids. DNA for the CDR3: TGTGCTAGCAGCTTTGGTCAATACGAGCAGTACTTC. Encoded protein: CASSFGQYEQYF.

In its sample, this clonotype was seen a few times. The chain is built from TRBV5-1 and TRBJ2-1; perhaps TRBD2 as D (6 bases). Germline-derived CDR1 and CDR2 are SGHRS and YFSETQ. The CDR3 spans 15 residues. Trimming stripped 6 bases from V and 7 bases from J, with 20 bases between. The CDR3: CASILWTAGRNEQFF. As DNA, the CDR3 is TGCGCCAGCATCCTATGGACCGCAGGGAGGAATGAGCAGTTCTTC.

This clonotype was seen only a few times. The gene calls are TRBV4-3 and TRBJ1-2; D not certain. CDR1 LGHNA and CDR2 YSLEER come from the germline V gene. The CDR3 sequence is 15 residues long. V was cut by 4 bases and J by 0 bases, with 12 bases left in between. CDR3 in DNA: TGCGCCAGCAGCCGAGTCGACGGAACTAACTATGGCTACACCTTC. Amino acid sequence: CASSRVDGTNYGYTF.